The sequence of this T cell receptor beta chain was determined in a study of beta chain features in type 1 diabetes. Isolated RNA was reverse transcribed in full, so expressed TCRB transcripts were sequenced. Some clones are missing from TCRdb's copy, which holds only in-frame ones; the method was immunoSEQ multiplex PCR. The sample lists some 150,000 clones, approximately 12% occurring once. V dropped 11 bases and J dropped 1 base, with 11 bases sitting between them. Per the germline V gene, CDR1 is MDHEN and CDR2 is SYDVKM. The CDR3 runs to 13 residues. The sample holds a few counts of this clone. The receptor's source is a man between 18 and 35 years old in good health. Material: central memory CD4+ T cells from blood. The J gene is TRBJ2-2, the V gene TRBV28; D call uncertain. The CDR3 loop reads CAGFDKNTGELFF. In DNA form, the CDR3 reads TGTGCCGGGTTTGACAAGAACACCGGGGAGCTGTTTTTT.